These 14 T cell receptor beta chains were sequenced from one sample in a study of T-cell reconstitution after alpha-beta-depleted transplantation in children. Preparation of the TCRbeta library used unique molecular identifiers. One entry per CDR3 protein results from TCRdb running MiXCR on the PCR reads. This table has roughly 190,000 distinct CDR3 sequences, approximately 14% appearing once. The source was PBMCs from the stem cell graft donor, collected from the stem cell graft. Receptors originate from a human donor who donated a stem cell graft to a child with acute lymphoblastic leukemia.

V and J are TRBV7-2 and TRBJ2-3; either TRBD1 or TRBD2 may supply D (5 bases each). The length of the CDR3 is 13 residues. V lost 3 bases, J lost 9 bases, and 13 bases lay in between. Germline CDR1 reads SGHTA; CDR2 reads FQGNSA. Written as DNA, the CDR3 is TGTGCCAGCAGCTTGGGACCTAGGGACACGCAGTATTTT. Amino acid sequence: CASSLGPRDTQYF.

In its sample, this clonotype was seen a few times. The V gene is TRBV4-1, the J gene TRBJ2-5; D not certain. Germline V lookup: CDR1 MGHRA, CDR2 YSYEKL. The CDR3 runs 15 residues. With 2 bases removed from V and 2 bases from J, the gap between germline ends came to 12 bases. The CDR3 here is CASSQPYAAQETQYF. CDR3 nucleotides: TGCGCCAGCAGCCAACCCTACGCGGCTCAAGAGACCCAGTACTTC.

At least ten counts were recorded for this clonotype. V and J are TRBV4-1 and TRBJ2-3; D is possibly TRBD2 (5 bases). The CDR3 is 15 amino acids. Per germline, CDR1 MGHRA and CDR2 YSYEKL. V was pared by 1 base and J by 0 bases, with 8 bases between. The CDR3 reads CASSQGERSTDTQYF. The CDR3 DNA reads as TGCGCCAGCAGCCAAGGGGAGCGGAGCACAGATACGCAGTATTTT.

This clonotype was seen ten or more times. The chain couples TRBV5-1 to TRBJ1-4; D uncertain. Germline CDR1 and CDR2: SGHRS and YFSETQ. CDR3 length: 13 residues. With 5 bases removed from V and 6 bases from J, the gap between germline ends came to 11 bases. The CDR3 region has the DNA TGCGCCAGCAGGGGAAAAGAGTATGAAAAACTGTTTTTT. It yields the protein CASRGKEYEKLFF.

This clonotype was recorded many times. The rearrangement uses TRBV12-3 or TRBV12-4 and TRBJ2-7; D is tentatively TRBD1 or TRBD2 (5 bases each). The length of the CDR3 is 12 residues. The V and J ends lost 9 bases and 4 bases respectively, with 13 bases between them. CDR3 nucleotides: TGTGCCAGTCTAAGGGACGGATACGAGCAGTACTTC. This encodes CASLRDGYEQYF.

This clonotype was detected many times. The chain uses TRBV11-2 and TRBJ2-2; 8 bases agree with TRBD2. Germline trimming cut 2 bases from V and 4 bases from J; bases unmatched to any gene: 3. Germline CDR1 reads SGHAT; CDR2 reads FQNNGV. The CDR3 contains 15 residues. The CDR3: CASSLSAGGTGELFF. CDR3 coding DNA: TGTGCCAGCAGCTTATCTGCGGGAGGCACCGGGGAGCTGTTTTTT. The whole variable domain, filled in from reference TRBV11-2 and TRBJ2-2, reads EAGVAQSPRYKIIEKRQSVAFWCNPISGHATLYWYQQILGQGPKLLIQFQNNGVVDDSQLPKDRFSAERLKGVDSTLKIQPAKLEDSAVYLCASSLSAGGTGELFFGEGSRLTVL.

With regard to this clonotype: With a much larger clone just one base away, this may be a read error. The chain is built from TRBV29-1 and TRBJ1-4; D unresolved. The V gene's germline CDR1 is SQVTM and CDR2 ANQGSEA. This CDR3 has 13 amino acids. Here the CDR3 DNA reads TGCAGCGCTGAACATGGGGCTAATGAAAAACTGTTTTTT. Amino acids: CSAEHGANEKLFF.

The table lists this clonotype with many counts. This chain links TRBV7-2 with TRBJ1-2; unclear D gene. The V and J ends lost 1 base and 5 bases respectively, with 11 bases between them. Germline-derived CDR1 and CDR2 are SGHTA and FQGNSA. This CDR3 is 14 amino acids long. The CDR3 region has the DNA TGTGCCAGCAGCTTAGTTAGTGGGGAATATGGCTACACCTTC. It yields the protein CASSLVSGEYGYTF.

At least ten counts were recorded for this clonotype. Written as DNA, the CDR3 is TGTGCCAGCAGCCTCAGTGGTCCCACTGAAGCTTTCTTT. This encodes CASSLSGPTEAFF. This rearrangement joins TRBV12-3 or TRBV12-4 to TRBJ1-1; D is unclear. This CDR3 is built from 13 residues. Between the trimmed V and J ends, which lost 6 bases and 4 bases, there was a span of 12 bases.

The rearrangement links TRBV12-3 or TRBV12-4 to TRBJ1-4; 7 bases fit TRBD1. J lost 3 bases, V lost 5 bases, and 12 bases had no gene match. This CDR3 has 17 residues. This CDR3 reads CASSERQGGGSNEKLFF. The CDR3 bases are TGTGCCAGCAGTGAACGACAGGGAGGGGGTTCTAATGAAAAACTGTTTTTT.

This clonotype occurred many times. The chain recombines TRBV4-2 with TRBJ2-7; D perhaps matches TRBD2 (6 bases). Per the germline V gene, CDR1 is LGHNA and CDR2 is YNFKEQ. V lost 1 base, J lost 4 bases, and 11 bases lay in between. The CDR3 is 14 residues long. The CDR3: CASSQAAGGYEQYF. As DNA, the CDR3 is TGTGCCAGCAGCCAAGCAGCGGGCGGATACGAGCAGTACTTC.

This rearrangement joins TRBV16 to TRBJ2-7, with TRBD2 matching 8 bases. Per the germline V gene, CDR1 is KGHSY and CDR2 is FQNENV. V trimming: 10 bases; J trimming: 3 bases; junction bases outside the gene matches: 14. This CDR3 region has 15 residues. CDR3 DNA: TGTGCCATGGGCTCCCGGGAGGGACCAGTCTACGAGCAGTACTTC. Its translation: CAMGSREGPVYEQYF.

This clonotype was seen at least ten times. The chain links TRBV7-8 to TRBJ2-7; D is undetermined. The germline V gene encodes CDR1 SGHVS and CDR2 FQNEAQ. Trimming removed 2 bases at V and 2 bases at J, with 10 bases between. The CDR3 runs to 14 residues. This CDR3 reads CASSLILNAYEQYF. CDR3 bases: TGTGCCAGCAGCTTAATTCTAAACGCCTACGAGCAGTACTTC.

This clonotype was observed many times. The rearrangement joins TRBV2 to TRBJ2-1, with TRBD1 identical over 10 bases. The V segment lost 6 bases and the J segment 0 bases; nucleotides outside the gene matches: 2. Germline V lookup: CDR1 SNHLY, CDR2 FYNNEI. The CDR3 consists of 15 residues. In nucleotides, the CDR3 is TGTGCCAGCAGGGACAGGGGGAACTCCTACAATGAGCAGTTCTTC. The encoded protein is CASRDRGNSYNEQFF.